This T cell receptor beta chain derives from a study of blood T cells in healthy people across ages. Study-wide points: Relative to aged donors, long-lived donors carried more naive CD4+ cells and displayed higher diversity. Measured against age, TCR beta diversity per million T cells decreased in a roughly linear manner. Unknown donor CMV status possibly confounded expanded clonotype changes.

Then a second PCR, running roughly 7 to 11 cycles, was carried out with a sample-barcoded 5' primer and a J-beta primer mix. TCRdb processed the 5' RACE reads anew with MiXCR; each CDR3 protein has one entry. The sample records over a million distinct CDR3 sequences, more than 40% being singletons. From germline, CDR1 is GTSNPN and CDR2 SVGIG (reference sequence). There are 14 residues in the CDR3. V gave up 0 bases and J gave up 1 base, with 9 bases separating them. This clonotype was observed a few times. Its antigen remains unknown. Each of the donors had roughly 10 milliliters of peripheral blood drawn into EDTA-treated Vacutainer tubes.

The rearrangement uses TRBV30 and TRBJ2-5, with no clear D. This clonotype was sampled from an older woman in good health. Material for sequencing was blood. This chain's CDR3 is CAWSVLPGQETQYF. CDR3 in DNA: TGTGCCTGGAGTGTACTCCCTGGCCAAGAGACCCAGTACTTC.